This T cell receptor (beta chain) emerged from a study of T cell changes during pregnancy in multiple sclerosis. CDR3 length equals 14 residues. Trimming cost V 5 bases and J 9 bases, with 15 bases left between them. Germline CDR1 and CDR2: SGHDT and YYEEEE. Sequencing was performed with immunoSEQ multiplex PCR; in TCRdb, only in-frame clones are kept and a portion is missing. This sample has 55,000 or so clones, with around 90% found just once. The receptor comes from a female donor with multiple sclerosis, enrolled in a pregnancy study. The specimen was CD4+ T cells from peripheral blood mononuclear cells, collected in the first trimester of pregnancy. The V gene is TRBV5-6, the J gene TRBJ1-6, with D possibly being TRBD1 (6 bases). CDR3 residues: CASSSPGGLSPLHF. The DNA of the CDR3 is TGTGCCAGCAGTTCCCCGGGGGGGCTTTCACCCCTCCACTTT. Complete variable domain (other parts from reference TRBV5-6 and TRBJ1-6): DAGVTQSPTHLIKTRGQQVTLRCSPKSGHDTVSWYQQALGQGPQFIFQYYEEEERQRGNFPDRFSGHQFPNYSSELNVNALLLGDSALYLCASSSPGGLSPLHFGNGTRLTVT.